The sequence of this T cell receptor beta chain was determined in a study of blood T cell repertoires in COVID-19 (dated by TCRdb to about 2020). Describing the broader study: Collaborator samples came from the United States, Italy and Spain and covered acute and convalescent phases of COVID-19. The prospective study material was composed of cDNA or gDNA derived from T cells, B-cell-depleted T cells, or PBMCs. Subjects who had been exposed to COVID-19, were actively infected with it, or had recovered from it provided the deeply sampled blood TCRbeta repertoires that made up the dataset. The repertoires were made available in a free public database intended to serve as a resource for research on the immune response to SARS-CoV-2. The samples were drawn from two sources: the first 160 participants of the ongoing ImmuneRACE study, and over 1,000 subjects contributed by 6 global collaborators. A de-identified subject ID, COVID-19 status, age in years and sex were almost always included in the sample metadata. Where available, HLA class I and class II types were taken from metadata supplied by the sample provider and were not determined by assay-based typing.

The collaborating institutions used their own protocols to collect whole blood in K2EDTA tubes. For TCRbeta analysis, collaborator samples were shipped as frozen whole blood, as isolated PBMCs, or as DNA extracted from either sample type. Trimming takes 1 base from V and 0 bases from J, and the germline ends sit 8 bases apart. There are 16 amino acids in the CDR3, from cysteine to phenylalanine inclusive. Of all the DNA, just the CDR3 is kept, 48 bases in frame from base 1. The germline V gene supplies CDR1 SGHRS and CDR2 YFSETQ. The immunoSEQ Assay, a bias-controlled multiplex PCR, was used to amplify TCRbeta CDR3 regions from genomic DNA. Per the source publication's procedure: The number of nucleated cells in each sample was estimated from the amplification of reference gene primers within the assay. To quantify the absolute abundance of each unique TCRbeta CDR3 rearrangement, sequence reads were collapsed and filtered. For each sample, productive Simpson clonality was calculated as the square root of Simpson's diversity index over productive rearrangements. The table was pulled from immuneACCESS by TCRdb, which kept in-frame rearrangements only. Such tables lose some clones; where checked, under half of the loss comes from unresolved V genes, and the rest has no known cause. That table supplies the V and J calls and clone size; D and trimming were determined from the DNA. This sample holds about 73,000 clones; 89% were observed only once. Of the sample, approximately 10% is held by the ten largest clones.

Beyond this particular receptor, the publication reports: How much clinical and demographic metadata was included differed by source and by participant, and the metadata was provided uncurated.

This clone was detected only once. Its specific antigen is unknown. No base quality values were provided; no much bigger clone lies one nucleotide off. Sequencing was carried out using peripheral blood. This sequence uses TRBV5-1 and TRBJ1-6; the D gene is perhaps TRBD1, from 5 matching bases. The sequence came from a man older than 75 with acute or convalescent COVID-19. The CDR3 in this case is CASSLSGGSYNSPLHF. At the DNA level, the sequence is TGCGCCAGCAGCTTGTCGGGGGGCTCCTATAATTCACCCCTCCACTTT.